The rows below give T cell receptor beta chains drawn from one sample of a study of cytomegalovirus exposure and HLA in healthy donors. Using immunoSEQ multiplex PCR, the repertoire was profiled, and TCRdb retains in-frame clones only, with some absent. The data contain 100,000 to 150,000 clones, less than 85% of them singletons. The specimen sequenced was PBMCs. The receptors here all came from a female donor in good health and CMV-seronegative. Both conserved end residues are trimmed from each CDR3. Expanded clones get a size class; other rows say once, few or many, or leave the size out.

clone size: .
J gene: TRBJ2-1
V gene: TRBV12-2
CDR3 protein: ASRSTAVRTSENEQF

clone size: few
J gene: TRBJ1-2
V gene: TRBV28
CDR3 protein: ASTSDSRAYGYT

clone size: .
J gene: TRBJ2-3
V gene: TRBV5-8
CDR3 protein: ASSIGLAGVDTQY

clone size: .
J gene: TRBJ2-7
V gene: TRBV12-5
CDR3 protein: ASAGVGALNYEQY

clone size: .
J gene: TRBJ1-5
V gene: TRBV7-9
CDR3 protein: ASSFGVSNQPQH

clone size: .
J gene: TRBJ1-5
V gene: TRBV19
CDR3 protein: ASSRDRDNQPQH

clone size: .
J gene: TRBJ2-1
V gene: TRBV11-2
CDR3 protein: ASSLGGQGNSYNEQF

clone size: few
J gene: TRBJ2-7
V gene: TRBV7-9
CDR3 protein: ASSFSGISNEQY

clone size: .
J gene: TRBJ1-1
V gene: TRBV6-1
CDR3 protein: ASRGDRGGTEAF

clone size: .
J gene: TRBJ2-3
V gene: TRBV5-8
CDR3 protein: ASSLSGRATDTQY

clone size: .
J gene: TRBJ2-3
V gene: TRBV28
CDR3 protein: ASSLGVGTSGRGDTQY

clone size: .
J gene: TRBJ1-6
V gene: TRBV9
CDR3 protein: ASSARDSYNSPLH

clone size: .
J gene: TRBJ1-2
V gene: TRBV10-1
CDR3 protein: ASSDGDYGYT

clone size: .
J gene: TRBJ2-1
V gene: TRBV18
CDR3 protein: ASSPPNRASYNEQF

clone size: .
J gene: TRBJ2-7
V gene: TRBV27
CDR3 protein: ASSLGPRGRYEQY

clone size: .
J gene: TRBJ1-1
V gene: TRBV11-3
CDR3 protein: ASTSAAGDMNTEAF